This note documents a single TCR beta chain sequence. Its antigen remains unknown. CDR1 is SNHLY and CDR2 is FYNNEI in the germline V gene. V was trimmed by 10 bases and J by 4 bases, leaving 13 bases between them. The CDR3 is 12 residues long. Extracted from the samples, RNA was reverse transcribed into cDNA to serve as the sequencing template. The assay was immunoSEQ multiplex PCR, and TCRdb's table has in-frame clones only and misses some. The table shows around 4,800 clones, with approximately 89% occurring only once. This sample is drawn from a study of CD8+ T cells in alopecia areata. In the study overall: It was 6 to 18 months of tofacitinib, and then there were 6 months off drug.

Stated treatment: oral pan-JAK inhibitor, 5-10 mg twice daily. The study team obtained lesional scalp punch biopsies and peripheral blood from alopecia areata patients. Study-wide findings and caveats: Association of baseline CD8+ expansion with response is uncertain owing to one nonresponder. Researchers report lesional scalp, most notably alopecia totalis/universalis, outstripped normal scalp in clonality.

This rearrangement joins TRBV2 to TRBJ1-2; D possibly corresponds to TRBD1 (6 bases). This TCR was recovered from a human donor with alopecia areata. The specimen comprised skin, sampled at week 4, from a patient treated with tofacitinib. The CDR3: CATADSTYGYTF. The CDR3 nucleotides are TGTGCCACCGCGGACAGTACCTATGGCTACACCTTC.